The 25 T cell receptor beta chains listed next were all sequenced from one sample in a study of blood T cell repertoires in COVID-19. Using immunoSEQ multiplex PCR, the repertoire was profiled, and TCRdb retains in-frame clones only, with some absent. The data contain about 270,000 clones, around 83% of them seen just once; the ten biggest clones take up approximately 6%. Sequenced sample: peripheral blood. These TCRs come from an elderly man with acute or convalescent COVID-19.

The rearrangement links TRBV12-3 or TRBV12-4 to TRBJ2-2; 8 bases map to TRBD2. The CDR3 contains 13 residues. Unmatched junction bases numbered 2, after V lost 8 bases and J lost 3 bases. CDR3 DNA sequence: TGTGCCAGCCGGGAGGGGTACACCGGGGAGCTGTTTTTT. Protein product: CASREGYTGELFF.

The chain couples TRBV4-2 to TRBJ1-1; unclear D gene. From germline, CDR1 is LGHNA and CDR2 YNFKEQ. Trimming pared 0 bases from V and 7 bases from J, leaving 6 bases between. This CDR3 has 12 amino acids. The CDR3 sequence is CASSQDIGEAFF. Here the CDR3 DNA reads TGTGCCAGCAGCCAAGATATCGGTGAAGCTTTCTTT.

The CDR3 loop reads CASSQEVGGSTRGELFF. DNA for the CDR3: TGCGCCAGCAGCCAAGAAGTGGGCGGGAGCACGCGTGGGGAGCTGTTTTTT. This chain links TRBV4-1 with TRBJ2-2, with 7 bases fitting TRBD2. This CDR3 is 17 amino acids long. CDR1 and CDR2 from the germline V gene are MGHRA and YSYEKL. V trimming: 0 bases; J trimming: 8 bases; junction bases outside the gene matches: 12.

The V gene is TRBV30, the J gene TRBJ2-5; maybe TRBD1 (5 bases). The germline V gene encodes CDR1 GTSNPN and CDR2 SVGIG (reference sequence). CDR3 length equals 12 residues. V was trimmed by 0 bases and J by 5 bases, leaving 7 bases between them. This chain's CDR3 is CAWSVQAETQYF. CDR3 sequence (DNA): TGTGCCTGGAGTGTACAGGCGGAGACCCAGTACTTC.

The J gene is TRBJ1-3, the V gene TRBV2; TRBD1 is a possible D gene (5 bases). With 4 bases removed from V and 0 bases from J, the gap between germline ends came to 7 bases. The CDR3 sequence is 14 residues long. Germline assignment: CDR1 SNHLY and CDR2 FYNNEI. CDR3 region: CASSVQGSGNTIYF. Here the CDR3 DNA reads TGTGCCAGCAGTGTCCAGGGCTCTGGAAACACCATATATTTT.

The chain links TRBV30 to TRBJ2-7, with 7 nucleotides matching TRBD1. The trim removed 7 bases at V and 2 bases at J, leaving 5 bases unmatched. The CDR3 extends over 12 amino acids. CDR1 is GTSNPN and CDR2 is SVGIG in the germline V gene (reference sequence). As DNA, the CDR3 is TGTGCCTCACACAGGGGACCCTACGAGCAGTACTTC. It codes for CASHRGPYEQYF.

The gene calls are TRBV12-3 or TRBV12-4 and TRBJ2-2; D may be TRBD1 (5 bases). The CDR3 totals 12 residues. Between the trimmed V and J ends, which lost 8 bases and 5 bases, there was a span of 9 bases. Written as DNA, the CDR3 is TGTGCCAGCTGTAGGGGAACCGGGGAGCTGTTTTTT. Its translation: CASCRGTGELFF.

The table lists this clone with a few counts. This chain joins TRBV28 and TRBJ1-4; D is uncertain. Per germline, CDR1 MDHEN and CDR2 SYDVKM. The CDR3 consists of 15 residues. V was shortened by 2 bases and J by 8 bases, with 15 bases between the two germline ends. The CDR3 region has the DNA TGTGCCAGCAGTTTACTAGAAGCGGGGTCGGAAAAACTGTTTTTT. It codes for CASSLLEAGSEKLFF.

This clone was seen only once. The V gene is TRBV28, the J gene TRBJ2-7; maybe TRBD2 (6 bases). Per germline, CDR1 MDHEN and CDR2 SYDVKM. Trimming pared 2 bases from V and 2 bases from J, leaving 13 bases between. This CDR3 has 15 residues. DNA of the CDR3: TGTGCCAGCAGTTTAGGTCGCGCGGGAACCTACGAGCAGTACTTC. Residues: CASSLGRAGTYEQYF.

V is TRBV12-3 or TRBV12-4 and J is TRBJ1-3, with TRBD1 identical over 8 bases. This CDR3 is built from 13 residues. V lost 5 bases to trimming and J lost 7 bases; unmatched junction nucleotides: 4. The CDR3 region is CASSRQGRNTIYF. In DNA form, the CDR3 reads TGTGCCAGCAGTAGACAGGGGCGGAACACCATATATTTT.

DNA of the CDR3: TGCAGTGCTAGCGACGGGAAGAGACTGTTTTTT. Amino acid sequence: CSASDGKRLFF. V gene TRBV20-1 combines with J gene TRBJ1-4; D is ambiguous. The CDR3 is 11 residues long. From germline, CDR1 is DFQATT and CDR2 SNEGSKA (reference sequence). V dropped 3 bases and J dropped 13 bases, with 12 bases sitting between them.

The genes are TRBV30 and TRBJ1-1; D is ambiguous. The germline V gene encodes CDR1 GTSNPN and CDR2 SVGIG (reference sequence). V was trimmed by 0 bases and J by 2 bases, leaving 7 bases between them. The CDR3 runs to 13 residues. The CDR3 region is CAWSVGSNTEAFF. The CDR3 DNA sequence: TGTGCCTGGAGTGTAGGGAGCAACACTGAAGCTTTCTTT.

The rearrangement links TRBV28 to TRBJ1-2, with 10 bases aligning to TRBD1. V lost 6 bases and J lost 4; bases outside the gene matches: 8. Germline V CDR1 and CDR2: MDHEN, SYDVKM. The CDR3 spans 15 residues. CDR3 nucleotide sequence: TGTGCCAGCAGGCTGCCGGGACAGGGGACCTATGGCTACACCTTC. It encodes CASRLPGQGTYGYTF.

The chain has TRBV5-6 and TRBJ2-5; D is possibly TRBD1 (6 bases). Trimming cost V 0 bases and J 2 bases, with 14 bases left between them. Germline V gives CDR1 SGHDT, CDR2 YYEEEE. The CDR3 spans 16 residues. CDR3 protein: CASSLGTGQLQETQYF. DNA for the CDR3: TGTGCCAGCAGCTTGGGTACCGGACAGCTACAAGAGACCCAGTACTTC.

This clone was observed a few times. This chain joins TRBV10-3 and TRBJ1-5; the match to TRBD1 covers 9 bases. The germline CDR1 and CDR2 sequences are ENHRY and SYGVKD. After removal of 3 bases from V and 5 bases from J, the junction contained 2 bases not matched to a gene. The CDR3 length is 14 residues. The CDR3 bases are TGTGCCATCAGTGAACAGGGGGCGGATCAGCCCCAGCATTTT. Its protein product is CAISEQGADQPQHF.

Only one count was recorded for this clone. A junction boundary mismatches the germline segment, possibly from a read error. This chain links TRBV7-6 with TRBJ1-1; 10 positions agree with TRBD1. This CDR3 is built from 15 residues. CDR1 is SGHVS and CDR2 is FNYEAQ in the germline V gene. The CDR3 loop reads CASSLEDRGNPEAFF. In nucleotides, the CDR3 is TGTGCCAGCAGCTTAGAGGACAGGGGGAACCCTGAAGCTTTCTTT.

The rearrangement joins TRBV7-9 to TRBJ2-1, with TRBD2 matching over 8 bases. V dropped 2 bases and J dropped 7; count of bases not matched to a gene: 7. The CDR3 runs to 15 residues. Germline CDR1 is SEHNR and CDR2 is FQNEAQ (reference sequence). This CDR3 reads CASSLTGGRPNEQFF. The CDR3 DNA reads as TGTGCCAGCAGCTTAACAGGCGGGAGGCCGAATGAGCAGTTCTTC.

The chain combines TRBV27 with TRBJ2-5; a weak D match, TRBD1 (6 bases). With 8 bases removed from V and 2 bases from J, the gap between germline ends came to 9 bases. This CDR3 comprises 12 residues. Germline CDR1 and CDR2: MNHEY and SMNVEV (reference sequence). The CDR3 is CASHGQQETQYF. The CDR3 bases are TGTGCCAGCCACGGACAGCAAGAGACCCAGTACTTC.

This chain uses TRBV6-5 with TRBJ2-2, with D tentatively TRBD1 (5 bases). This CDR3 contains 12 residues. Per the germline V gene, CDR1 is MNHEY and CDR2 is SVGAGI. V gave up 6 bases and J gave up 6 bases, with 8 bases separating them. CDR3: CASRVQAGELFF. The DNA of the CDR3 is TGTGCCAGCAGAGTACAGGCCGGGGAGCTGTTTTTT.

The chain recombines TRBV5-1 with TRBJ1-2, with D possibly being TRBD1 (6 bases). The germline V and J ends were trimmed by 3 bases and 6 bases, with 18 bases remaining between them. CDR3 length: 15 amino acids. In germline, CDR1 is SGHRS, CDR2 YFSETQ. CDR3 residues: CASSSGGGAQNGYTF. For the CDR3, the DNA is TGCGCCAGCAGCTCTGGGGGGGGCGCCCAAAATGGCTACACCTTC.

This clone appeared a single time. DNA of the CDR3: TGTGCCAGCAGCGAGGGGAACAGGATTACAGACACCATATATTTT. Translated, it gives CASSEGNRITDTIYF. The chain has TRBV9 and TRBJ1-3, with D possibly being TRBD1 (5 bases). The V gene's germline CDR1 is SGDLS and CDR2 YYNGEE. The CDR3 spans 15 residues. Trimming stripped 3 bases from V and 8 bases from J, with 18 bases between.

This clone came up once. This chain links TRBV28 with TRBJ1-4; TRBD1 aligns across 12 bases. Germline CDR1 MDHEN, CDR2 SYDVKM. This CDR3 has 14 residues. With V trimmed by 6 bases and J by 8 bases, 4 bases remained unmatched. CDR3 bases: TGTGCCAGCAGCCCCGGGACAGGGGGCGAAAAACTGTTTTTT. Translation: CASSPGTGGEKLFF. Variable domain in full (rest from reference TRBV28 and TRBJ1-4): DVKVTQSSRYLVKRTGEKVFLECVQDMDHENMFWYRQDPGLGLRLIYFSYDVKMKEKGDIPEGYSVSREKKERFSLILESASTNQTSMYLCASSPGTGGEKLFFGSGTQLSVL.

V and J are TRBV19 and TRBJ2-1, with 8 bases aligning to TRBD2. The CDR3 consists of 16 residues. Looked up from germline, CDR1 is LNHDA and CDR2 is SQIVND (reference sequence). V gave up 6 bases and J gave up 5 bases; unmatched junction bases: 12. CDR3 residues: CASSPGGINIHNEQFF. DNA of the CDR3: TGTGCCAGTAGCCCGGGGGGGATAAACATCCACAATGAGCAGTTCTTC.

The rearrangement uses TRBV25-1 and TRBJ1-6; D is ambiguous. V was shortened by 3 bases and J by 7 bases, with 4 bases between the two germline ends. The germline gives CDR1 MGHDK, CDR2 SYGVNS. The length of the CDR3 is 12 residues. The CDR3 DNA reads as TGTGCCAGCAGTGACCAGAATTCACCCCTCCACTTT. Translating gives CASSDQNSPLHF. Using reference TRBV25-1 and TRBJ1-6 for the parts outside the CDR3, the full variable domain is EADIYQTPRYLVIGTGKKITLECSQTMGHDKMYWYQQDPGMELHLIHYSYGVNSTEKGDLSSESTVSRIRTEHFPLTLESARPSHTSQYLCASSDQNSPLHFGNGTRLTVT.

The V and J genes are TRBV6-2 or TRBV6-3 and TRBJ1-5; D possibly corresponds to TRBD1 (5 bases). Germline CDR1 is MNHEY and CDR2 is SVGEGT. The CDR3 length is 16 residues. Trimming cost V 0 bases and J 2 bases, with 11 bases left between them. The CDR3 coding sequence is TGTGCCAGCAGTTACTCGATCAGGGCGGGCAATCAGCCCCAGCATTTT. Its protein is CASSYSIRAGNQPQHF.